Presented here are 13 T cell receptor beta chains from one specimen sequenced in a study of blood T cell repertoires in COVID-19. The data were produced by immunoSEQ multiplex PCR, yet TCRdb's version contains in-frame clones alone and is incomplete. The repertoire has tens of thousands of clones, approximately 81% of them found once; the top ten carry about 14%. Sequenced: peripheral blood. These receptor sequences come from a woman between 65 and 79 years old with acute or convalescent COVID-19.

The rearrangement joins TRBV29-1 to TRBJ2-3; no definite D call. Trimming shortened V by 5 bases and J by 2 bases, and 8 bases separated the two germline ends. This CDR3 spans 12 amino acids. Germline lookup yields CDR1 SQVTM and CDR2 ANQGSEA. CDR3 bases: TGCAGCGTTCGTACAGACACAGATACGCAGTATTTT. It is translated as CSVRTDTDTQYF.

The chain joins TRBV7-2 to TRBJ1-2; TRBD1 agrees at 8 bases. The germline V gene has CDR1 SGHTA and CDR2 FQGNSA. This CDR3 region has 13 residues. The V and J ends lost 4 bases and 7 bases, in that order; junction bases with no gene match: 5. CDR3 sequence (DNA): TGTGCCAGCAGCTACCAGGGGGCCAGTGGCTACACCTTC. Its protein product is CASSYQGASGYTF.

This chain joins TRBV24-1 and TRBJ1-1, with TRBD1 matching 8 bases. The CDR3 totals 14 residues. V lost 7 bases, J lost 0 bases, and 3 bases stayed unmatched. Germline values: CDR1 KGHDR, CDR2 SFDVKD. Written as DNA, the CDR3 is TGTGCCACCAGATGGGACAGGTTGAACACTGAAGCTTTCTTT. It codes for CATRWDRLNTEAFF.

This chain uses TRBV7-9 with TRBJ2-5; maybe TRBD2 (6 bases). V gave up 1 base and J gave up 5 bases, with 11 bases separating them. CDR3 size: 14 residues. Germline values: CDR1 SEHNR, CDR2 FQNEAQ (reference sequence). The CDR3 DNA reads TGTGCCAGCAGCTTAGGTCCACGGGGGGAGACCCAGTACTTC. Protein: CASSLGPRGETQYF.

The rearrangement links TRBV19 to TRBJ2-1; 8 positions agree with TRBD2. CDR1 is LNHDA, CDR2 SQIVND, per germline (reference sequence). V gave up 6 bases and J gave up 4 bases; unmatched junction bases: 11. This CDR3 region has 16 residues. CDR3 DNA sequence: TGTGCCAGTAGCCATCGGGGGGGCGGTGGGTACAATGAGCAGTTCTTC. As protein: CASSHRGGGGYNEQFF.

The chain has TRBV27 and TRBJ2-1; 7 bases line up with TRBD2. Germline-derived CDR1 and CDR2 are MNHEY and SMNVEV (reference sequence). The CDR3 length is 17 residues. V gave up 0 bases and J gave up 8 bases; unmatched junction bases: 13. CDR3 nucleotide sequence: TGTGCCAGCAGTTTATCGACGGGGGGAGCCCTTTGGGATGAGCAGTTCTTC. Translated: CASSLSTGGALWDEQFF.

This clone was observed a handful of times. CDR3 sequence reads: CASSIRRDPLYWGYTF. DNA of the CDR3: TGTGCCAGTAGTATACGGCGGGATCCCCTCTACTGGGGCTACACCTTC. The rearrangement links TRBV19 to TRBJ1-2; no clear D gene. The V gene lost 2 bases and the J gene lost 8 bases, with 21 bases spanning the gap. The germline CDR1 and CDR2 sequences are LNHDA and SQIVND (reference sequence). The CDR3 totals 16 residues.

The gene calls are TRBV10-2 and TRBJ1-1; a possible D gene is TRBD1 (6 bases). This CDR3 contains 15 residues. Germline V gene lookup returns CDR1 WSHSY and CDR2 SAAADI. Trimming cost V 2 bases and J 5 bases, with 15 bases left between them. CDR3 DNA sequence: TGCGCCAGCAGTGAGGGAACAGGGCTGGGGACTGAAGCTTTCTTT. Encoded protein: CASSEGTGLGTEAFF.

The V gene is TRBV6-5, the J gene TRBJ2-1; 9 nucleotides match TRBD2. Germline V CDR1 and CDR2: MNHEY, SVGAGI. Losses at the gene ends were 2 bases for V and 8 bases for J; bases not matched to a gene: 7. The length of the CDR3 is 15 residues. The CDR3 spells CASSYGAGGVHEQFF. Written as DNA, the CDR3 is TGTGCCAGCAGTTACGGGGCGGGAGGGGTCCATGAGCAGTTCTTC.

This clone was detected only once. V gene TRBV20-1 combines with J gene TRBJ1-2; maybe TRBD1 (5 bases). The V end was cut by 6 bases, the J end by 8 bases, with 13 bases between. The CDR3 runs to 11 residues. Germline lookup yields CDR1 DFQATT and CDR2 SNEGSKA (reference sequence). CDR3 sequence: CSAPGQGGYTF. CDR3 DNA: TGCAGTGCCCCCGGGCAGGGCGGCTACACCTTC.

This chain links TRBV15 with TRBJ1-4; 7 nucleotides align to TRBD1. The CDR3 consists of 15 residues. Germline CDR1 reads LNHNV; CDR2 reads YYDKDF (reference sequence). V trimming: 0 bases; J trimming: 8 bases; junction bases outside the gene matches: 6. The CDR3 loop is CATSRDRGLREKLFF. CDR3 coding DNA: TGTGCCACCAGCAGAGATAGGGGGCTTAGGGAAAAACTGTTTTTT.

Of note for this clone: No conserved phenylalanine or tryptophan ends this CDR3, so it is likely a read error. The DNA is omitted, as the CDR3 cannot be located on it reliably, and the CDR3 follows TCRdb's listing. The chain employs TRBV5-6 and TRBJ2-7; the table assigns TRBD1, which was not confirmed against the DNA. Germline CDR1 reads SGHDT; CDR2 reads YYEEEE. 10 amino acids form the CDR3, both terminal residues included. This CDR3 reads CASSLDDWGS.

V is TRBV10-2 and J is TRBJ2-5, with 8 positions matching TRBD1. The V segment lost 6 bases and the J segment 5 bases; nucleotides outside the gene matches: 5. The V gene's germline CDR1 is WSHSY and CDR2 SAAADI. CDR3 size: 13 residues. This CDR3 reads CASSYQGAETQYF. DNA for the CDR3: TGCGCCAGCAGCTATCAGGGGGCCGAGACCCAGTACTTC.